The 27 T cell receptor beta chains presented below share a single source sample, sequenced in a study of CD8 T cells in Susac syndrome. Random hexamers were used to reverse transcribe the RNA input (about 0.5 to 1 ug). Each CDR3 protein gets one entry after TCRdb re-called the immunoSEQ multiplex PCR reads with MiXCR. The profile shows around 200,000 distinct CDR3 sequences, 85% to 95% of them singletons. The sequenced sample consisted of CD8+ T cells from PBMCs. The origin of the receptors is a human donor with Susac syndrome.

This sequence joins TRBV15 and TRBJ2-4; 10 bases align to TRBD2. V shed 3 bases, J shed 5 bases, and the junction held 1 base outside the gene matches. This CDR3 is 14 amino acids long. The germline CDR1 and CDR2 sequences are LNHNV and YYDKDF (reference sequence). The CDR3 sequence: CATSSGLAENIQYF. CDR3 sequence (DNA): TGTGCCACCAGCAGTGGACTAGCGGAAAACATTCAGTACTTC.

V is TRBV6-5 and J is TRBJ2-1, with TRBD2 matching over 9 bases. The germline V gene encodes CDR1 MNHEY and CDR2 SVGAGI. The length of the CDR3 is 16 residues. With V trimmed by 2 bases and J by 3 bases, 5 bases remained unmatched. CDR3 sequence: CASSYATSGYYNEQFF. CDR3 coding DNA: TGTGCCAGCAGTTACGCGACTAGCGGCTACTACAATGAGCAGTTCTTC.

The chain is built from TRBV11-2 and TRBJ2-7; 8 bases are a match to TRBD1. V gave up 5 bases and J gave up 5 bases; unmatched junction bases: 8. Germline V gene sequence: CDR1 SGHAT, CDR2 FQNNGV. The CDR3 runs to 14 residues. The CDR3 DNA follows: TGTGCCAGCAGCCCTGTGACAGGGGAAAACGAGCAGTACTTC. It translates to CASSPVTGENEQYF.

CDR3 coding DNA: TGTGCCAGCAGCCAAGAGACTAGCGGGGGGGCTTGGGATAATGAGCAGTTCTTC. This codes for CASSQETSGGAWDNEQFF. The J gene is TRBJ2-1, the V gene TRBV14, with 14 bases lining up with TRBD2. The CDR3 runs to 18 residues. CDR1 is SGHDN and CDR2 is FVKESK in the germline V gene. Unmatched junction bases numbered 8, after V lost 0 bases and J lost 7 bases.

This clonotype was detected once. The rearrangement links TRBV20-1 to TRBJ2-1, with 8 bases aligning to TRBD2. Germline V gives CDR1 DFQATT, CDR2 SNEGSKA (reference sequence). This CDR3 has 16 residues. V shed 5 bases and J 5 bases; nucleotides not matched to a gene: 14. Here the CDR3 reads CSAQPSKRGYHNEQFF. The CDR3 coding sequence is TGCAGTGCTCAACCCTCTAAGCGGGGGTACCACAATGAGCAGTTCTTC.

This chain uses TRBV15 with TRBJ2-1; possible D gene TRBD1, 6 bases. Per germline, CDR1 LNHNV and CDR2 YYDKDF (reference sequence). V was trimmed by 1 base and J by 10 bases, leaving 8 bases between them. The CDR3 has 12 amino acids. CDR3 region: CATSRGDIEQFF. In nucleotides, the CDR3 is TGTGCCACCAGCAGAGGGGACATCGAGCAGTTCTTC.

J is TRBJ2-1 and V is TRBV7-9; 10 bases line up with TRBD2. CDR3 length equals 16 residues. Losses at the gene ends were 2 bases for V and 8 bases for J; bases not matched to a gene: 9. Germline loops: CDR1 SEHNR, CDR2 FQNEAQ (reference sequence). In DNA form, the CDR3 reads TGTGCCAGCAGCTTAAAAGTGGTAGCGGGGGGCCATGAGCAGTTCTTC. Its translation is CASSLKVVAGGHEQFF.

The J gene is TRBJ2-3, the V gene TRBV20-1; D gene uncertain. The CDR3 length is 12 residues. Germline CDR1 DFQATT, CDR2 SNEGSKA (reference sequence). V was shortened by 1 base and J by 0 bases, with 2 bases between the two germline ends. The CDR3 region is CSARGSTDTQYF. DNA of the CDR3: TGCAGTGCTAGAGGAAGCACAGATACGCAGTATTTT.

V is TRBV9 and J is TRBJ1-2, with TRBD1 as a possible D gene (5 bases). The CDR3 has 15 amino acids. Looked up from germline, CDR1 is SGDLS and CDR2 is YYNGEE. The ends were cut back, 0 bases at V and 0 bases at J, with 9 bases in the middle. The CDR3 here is CASSVDGATNYGYTF. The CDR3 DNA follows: TGTGCCAGCAGCGTAGACGGGGCGACTAACTATGGCTACACCTTC.

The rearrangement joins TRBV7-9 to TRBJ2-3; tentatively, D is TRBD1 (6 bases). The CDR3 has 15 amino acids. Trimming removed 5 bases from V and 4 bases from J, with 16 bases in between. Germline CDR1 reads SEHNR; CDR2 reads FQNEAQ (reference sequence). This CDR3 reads CASSPNQGTADTQYF. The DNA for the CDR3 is TGTGCCAGCAGCCCAAACCAGGGGACGGCAGATACGCAGTATTTT.

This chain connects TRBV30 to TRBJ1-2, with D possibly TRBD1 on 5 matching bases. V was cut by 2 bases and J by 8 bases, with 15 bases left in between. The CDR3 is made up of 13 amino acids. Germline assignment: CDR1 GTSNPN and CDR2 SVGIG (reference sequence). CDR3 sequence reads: CAWSSRGSGGYTF. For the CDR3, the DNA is TGTGCCTGGAGTTCTCGGGGCTCAGGAGGCTACACCTTC.

This chain's CDR3 is CASSFTGGANVLTF. CDR3 in DNA: TGTGCCAGCAGCTTTACTGGGGGGGCCAACGTCCTGACTTTC. The chain couples TRBV13 to TRBJ2-6; unclear D gene. The germline gives CDR1 PRHDT, CDR2 FYEKMQ (reference sequence). V shed 3 bases and J shed 4 bases, with 7 bases lying between them. CDR3 length: 14 amino acids.

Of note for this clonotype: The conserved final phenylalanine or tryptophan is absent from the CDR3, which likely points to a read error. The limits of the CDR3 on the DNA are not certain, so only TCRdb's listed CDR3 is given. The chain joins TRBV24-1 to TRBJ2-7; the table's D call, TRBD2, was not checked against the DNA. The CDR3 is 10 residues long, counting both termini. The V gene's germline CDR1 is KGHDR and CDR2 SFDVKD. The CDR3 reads CATGLAGSLI.

CDR3 region: CAQETSGTDTQYF. CDR3 bases: TGTGCCCAGGAGACTAGCGGCACAGATACGCAGTATTTT. The chain is built from TRBV2 and TRBJ2-3, with 8 bases identical to TRBD2. CDR3 length: 13 amino acids. Germline V CDR1 and CDR2: SNHLY, FYNNEI. Trimming cost V 11 bases and J 1 base; bases outside gene matches: 5.

The CDR3 protein is CASSLSAGGLETQYF. DNA for the CDR3: TGTGCCAGCAGCCTCTCGGCAGGGGGATTGGAGACCCAGTACTTC. J is TRBJ2-5 and V is TRBV9, with 7 bases matching TRBD1. This CDR3 comprises 15 residues. Trimming at V came to 4 bases and at J to 5 bases, leaving 11 bases not matched to a gene. CDR1 is SGDLS and CDR2 is YYNGEE in the germline V gene.

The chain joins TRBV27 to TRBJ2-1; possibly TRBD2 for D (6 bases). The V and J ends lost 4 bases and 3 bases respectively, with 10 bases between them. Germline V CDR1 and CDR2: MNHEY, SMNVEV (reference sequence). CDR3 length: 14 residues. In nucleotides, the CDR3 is TGTGCCAGCAGTTCCGCGGACTACTACAATGAGCAGTTCTTC. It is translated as CASSSADYYNEQFF.

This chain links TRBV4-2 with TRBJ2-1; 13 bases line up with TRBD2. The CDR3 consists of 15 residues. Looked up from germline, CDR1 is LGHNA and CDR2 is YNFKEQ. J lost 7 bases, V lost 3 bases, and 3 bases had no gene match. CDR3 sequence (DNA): TGTGCCAGCAGCCATCAGACTAGCGGGAGGAATGAGCAGTTCTTC. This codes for CASSHQTSGRNEQFF.

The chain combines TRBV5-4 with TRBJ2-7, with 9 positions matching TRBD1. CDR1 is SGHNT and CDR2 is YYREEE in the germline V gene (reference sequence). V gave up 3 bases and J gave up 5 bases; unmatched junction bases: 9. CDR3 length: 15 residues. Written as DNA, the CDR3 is TGTGCCAGCAGCTCCCGGGACAGGGAACGCAACGAGCAGTACTTC. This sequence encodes CASSSRDRERNEQYF.

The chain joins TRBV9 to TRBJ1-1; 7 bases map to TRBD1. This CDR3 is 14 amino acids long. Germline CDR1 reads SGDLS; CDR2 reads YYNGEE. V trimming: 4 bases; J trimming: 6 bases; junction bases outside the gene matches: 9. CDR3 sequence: CASSSVTGSSEAFF. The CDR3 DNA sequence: TGTGCCAGCAGCTCAGTGACAGGGAGTTCTGAAGCTTTCTTT.

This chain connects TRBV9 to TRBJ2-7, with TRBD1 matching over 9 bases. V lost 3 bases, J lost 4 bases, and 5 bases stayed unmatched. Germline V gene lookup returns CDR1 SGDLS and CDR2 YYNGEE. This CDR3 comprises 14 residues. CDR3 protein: CASSAHRGPYEQYF. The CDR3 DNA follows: TGTGCCAGCAGCGCACACAGGGGGCCATACGAGCAGTACTTC.

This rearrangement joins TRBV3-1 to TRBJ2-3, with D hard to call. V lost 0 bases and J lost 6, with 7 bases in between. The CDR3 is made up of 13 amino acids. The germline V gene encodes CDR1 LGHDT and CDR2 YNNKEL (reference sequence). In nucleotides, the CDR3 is TGTGCCAGCAGCCAAGATAGTTACGATACGCAGTATTTT. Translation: CASSQDSYDTQYF.

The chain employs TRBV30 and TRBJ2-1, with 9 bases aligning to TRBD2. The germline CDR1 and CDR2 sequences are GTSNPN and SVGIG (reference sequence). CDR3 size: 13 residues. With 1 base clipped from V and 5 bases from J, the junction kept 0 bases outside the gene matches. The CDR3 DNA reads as TGTGCCTGGAGTGCTAGCGGGGACAATGAGCAGTTCTTC. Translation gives CAWSASGDNEQFF. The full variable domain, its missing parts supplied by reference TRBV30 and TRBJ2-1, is SQTIHQWPATLVQPVGSPLSLECTVEGTSNPNLYWYRQAAGRGLQLLFYSVGIGQISSEVPQNLSASRPQDRQFILSSKKLLLSDSGFYLCAWSASGDNEQFFGPGTRLTVL.

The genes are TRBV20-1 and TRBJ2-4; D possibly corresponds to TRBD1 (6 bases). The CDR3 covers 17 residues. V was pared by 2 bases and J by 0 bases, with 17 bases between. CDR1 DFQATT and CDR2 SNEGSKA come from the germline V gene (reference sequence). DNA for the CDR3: TGCAGTGCTAGAACGGAACAGGGAGTCCTAGCCAAAAACATTCAGTACTTC. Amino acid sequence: CSARTEQGVLAKNIQYF.

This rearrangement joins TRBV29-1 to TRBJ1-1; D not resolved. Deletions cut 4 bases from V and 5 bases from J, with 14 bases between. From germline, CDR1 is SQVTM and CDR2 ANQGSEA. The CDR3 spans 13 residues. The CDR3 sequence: CSVVVVMGTEAFF. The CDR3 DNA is TGCAGCGTTGTGGTTGTGATGGGGACTGAAGCTTTCTTT.

This CDR3 reads CASSLERGWITQYF. The CDR3 bases are TGTGCCAGCAGCTTAGAGCGGGGCTGGATTACGCAGTATTTT. The V and J genes are TRBV7-9 and TRBJ2-3, with TRBD2 matching over 7 bases. Trimming cost V 1 base and J 8 bases; bases outside gene matches: 6. This CDR3 region has 14 residues. In germline, CDR1 is SEHNR, CDR2 FQNEAQ (reference sequence).

The CDR3 bases are TGCAGCGTCGGGGACCTGATGGGCTATGGCTACACCTTC. This encodes CSVGDLMGYGYTF. The chain is built from TRBV29-1 and TRBJ1-2; tentative D call: TRBD1 (5 bases). The V and J ends lost 6 bases and 4 bases respectively, with 15 bases between them. Looked up from germline, CDR1 is SQVTM and CDR2 is ANQGSEA. This CDR3 has 13 amino acids.

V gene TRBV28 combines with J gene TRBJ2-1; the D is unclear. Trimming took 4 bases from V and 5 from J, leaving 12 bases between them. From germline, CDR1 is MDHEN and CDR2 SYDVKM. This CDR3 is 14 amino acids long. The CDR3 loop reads CASSSSNWNNEQFF. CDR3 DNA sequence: TGTGCCAGCAGTTCCTCGAACTGGAACAATGAGCAGTTCTTC.